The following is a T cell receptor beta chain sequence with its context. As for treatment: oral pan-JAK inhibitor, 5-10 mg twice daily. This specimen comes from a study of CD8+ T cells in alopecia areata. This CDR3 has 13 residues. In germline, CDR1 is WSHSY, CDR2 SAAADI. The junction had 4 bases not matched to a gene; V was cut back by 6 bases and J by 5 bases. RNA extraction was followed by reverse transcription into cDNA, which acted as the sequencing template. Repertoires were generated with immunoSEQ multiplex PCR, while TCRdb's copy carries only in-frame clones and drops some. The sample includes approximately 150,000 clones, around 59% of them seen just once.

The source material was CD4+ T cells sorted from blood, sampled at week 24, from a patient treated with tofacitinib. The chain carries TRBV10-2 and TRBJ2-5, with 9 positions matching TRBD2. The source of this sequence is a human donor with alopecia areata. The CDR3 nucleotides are TGCGCCAGCAGGCTAGCGGGACCGGAGACCCAGTACTTC. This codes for CASRLAGPETQYF.